One T cell receptor (beta chain) is described in this entry. The data stem from a study of blood T cell repertoires in COVID-19. Study as a whole: Samples of COVID-19 (acute and convalescent) were obtained from the United States, Italy and Spain. Sources were T cells, B-cell-depleted T cells, or PBMCs; the material itself was cDNA or gDNA.

A Seattle source enrolled patients during active infection and followed them longitudinally. The CDR3 has 14 amino acids. The V end lost 4 bases, the J end lost 0 bases, and 8 bases lay between the germline ends. CDR1 is SNHLY and CDR2 is FYNNEI in the germline V gene. Method: immunoSEQ multiplex PCR; TCRdb's copy keeps in-frame clones and lacks some. The sample lists about 60,000 clones; about four fifths were seen once. The sample comprised peripheral blood. The TCR comes from a man in his 60s with COVID-19, enrolled during active disease. The V gene is TRBV2, the J gene TRBJ2-3, with D tentatively TRBD2 (6 bases). The CDR3 DNA is TGTGCCAGCAGTGTCCTAGCGAGCACAGATACGCAGTATTTT. This sequence encodes CASSVLASTDTQYF. The whole variable domain, filled in from reference TRBV2 and TRBJ2-3, reads EPEVTQTPSHQVTQMGQEVILRCVPISNHLYFYWYRQILGQKVEFLVSFYNNEISEKSEIFDDQFSVERPDGSNFTLKIRSTKLEDSAMYFCASSVLASTDTQYFGPGTRLTVL.